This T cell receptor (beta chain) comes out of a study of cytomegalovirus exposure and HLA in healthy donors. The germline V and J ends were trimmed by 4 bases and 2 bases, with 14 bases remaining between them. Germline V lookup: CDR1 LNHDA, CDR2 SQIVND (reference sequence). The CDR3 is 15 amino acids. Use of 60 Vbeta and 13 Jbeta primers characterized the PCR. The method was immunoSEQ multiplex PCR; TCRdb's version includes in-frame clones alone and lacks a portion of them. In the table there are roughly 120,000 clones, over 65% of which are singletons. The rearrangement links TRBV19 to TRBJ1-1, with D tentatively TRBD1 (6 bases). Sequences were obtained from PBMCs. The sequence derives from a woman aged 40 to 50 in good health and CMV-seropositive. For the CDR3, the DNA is TGTGCCAGTAGTAGCCAAGGACAGATTAACACTGAAGCTTTCTTT. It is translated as CASSSQGQINTEAFF.